This TCR beta chain was captured in a study of cytomegalovirus exposure and HLA in healthy donors. Amplification used 60 Vbeta primers and 13 Jbeta primers. Sequencing used immunoSEQ multiplex PCR; TCRdb keeps in-frame clones, though not all of them. The sample lists around 91,000 clones, more than 55% occurring once. CDR1 SQVTM and CDR2 ANQGSEA come from the germline V gene. There are 16 residues in the CDR3. Trimming removed 5 bases from V and 4 bases from J; junction bases left unmatched: 10. The source is a human donor in good health. The sample consisted of PBMCs. The chain joins TRBV29-1 to TRBJ1-3; TRBD1 matches 11 bases. The CDR3 loop is CSVITGQGARGNTIYF. The CDR3, as DNA: TGCAGCGTTATAACAGGACAGGGGGCGAGAGGAAACACCATATATTTT. Full variable domain (rest looked up from reference TRBV29-1 and TRBJ1-3): SAVISQKPSRDICQRGTSLTIQCQVDSQVTMMFWYRQQPGQSLTLIATANQGSEATYESGFVIDKFPISRPNLTFSTLTVSNMSPEDSSIYLCSVITGQGARGNTIYFGEGSWLTVV.